One sample yielded the 17 T cell receptor beta chains listed below, sequenced in a study of shared clonotypes between healthy human individuals. The repertoire was sequenced with immunoSEQ multiplex PCR; TCRdb's copy has only in-frame clones and lacks some. The top ten clones hold about 1.2% of a sample with 1.6 million or so clones, about 96% of them seen once. The sample comprised naive CD4+ T cells sorted from blood. Indicated subset: CD45RA+ positively selected. These receptors originate from a man aged 25-40 years in good health.

The V gene is TRBV5-5, the J gene TRBJ2-7, with 8 bases matching TRBD1. Germline V gene sequence: CDR1 SGHKS, CDR2 YYEKEE (reference sequence). Trimming removed 4 bases from V and 3 bases from J; junction bases left unmatched: 12. The CDR3 loop spans 16 amino acids. In DNA form, the CDR3 reads TGTGCCAGCAGCGGTGGGGCCCAGACAGGGGACTACGAGCAGTACTTC. It is translated as CASSGGAQTGDYEQYF.

The genes are TRBV27 and TRBJ2-2, with a weak D call TRBD2 (5 bases). Germline V gene lookup returns CDR1 MNHEY and CDR2 SMNVEV (reference sequence). This CDR3 comprises 15 residues. With 9 bases removed from V and 6 bases from J, the gap between germline ends came to 20 bases. The CDR3 loop reads CASYRSNGKSGELFF. The DNA of the CDR3 is TGTGCCAGTTACCGTTCGAACGGGAAATCCGGGGAGCTGTTTTTT.

This clone was recorded a few times. The sample carries other DNA sequences with the same CDR3. This chain uses TRBV6-1 with TRBJ2-1, with 9 nucleotides matching TRBD2. Trimming at V came to 1 base and at J to 2 bases, leaving 0 bases not matched to a gene. The CDR3 has 15 residues. CDR1 is MNHNS, CDR2 SASEGT, per germline. Here the CDR3 reads CASSEGLAAYNEQFF. CDR3 sequence (DNA): TGTGCCAGCAGTGAAGGACTAGCGGCCTACAATGAGCAGTTCTTC.

This clone occurred once. One junction end disagrees with the germline gene, perhaps due to a read error. The chain combines TRBV4-1 with TRBJ1-5, with D maybe TRBD1 (6 bases). This CDR3 has 13 amino acids. Germline V lookup: CDR1 MGHRA, CDR2 YSYEKL. CDR3 DNA: TGCGCCAGCAGCCAAGCCACGGACAGCTCCCAATATTTT. Protein sequence: CASSQATDSSQYF.

This clone was seen only once. This chain connects TRBV7-9 to TRBJ1-2; 10 bases map to TRBD1. The CDR3 is 19 amino acids. The V gene's germline CDR1 is SEHNR and CDR2 FQNEAQ (reference sequence). The V segment lost 4 bases and the J segment 6 bases; nucleotides outside the gene matches: 20. As DNA, the CDR3 is TGTGCCAGCAGCTCCCGAGACAGGGGGCTCTTCTACGGGATGGATGGCTACACCTTC. Residues: CASSSRDRGLFYGMDGYTF.

Of note for this clone: This specimen includes other DNA sequences encoding the same CDR3. The J gene is TRBJ2-7, the V gene TRBV30, with 8 positions matching TRBD1. The CDR3 extends over 13 amino acids. The germline V gene has CDR1 GTSNPN and CDR2 SVGIG (reference sequence). J gave up 1 base and V 3 bases, and 2 bases lay outside the gene matches. The DNA of the CDR3 is TGTGCCTGGAGGCAGGGGGCTTCCTACGAGCAGTACTTC. Translating gives CAWRQGASYEQYF.

The J gene is TRBJ2-7, the V gene TRBV18; D might be TRBD1 or TRBD2, each matching 5 bases. V was trimmed by 3 bases and J by 5 bases, leaving 14 bases between them. The germline gives CDR1 KGHSH, CDR2 LQKENI. The CDR3 spans 14 residues. The CDR3 DNA reads TGTGCCAGCTCACCCGTAGAGGGGCCCCACGAGCAGTACTTC. Amino acids: CASSPVEGPHEQYF.

The V gene is TRBV29-1, the J gene TRBJ2-3, with D possibly matching TRBD2 (5 bases). CDR1 is SQVTM, CDR2 ANQGSEA, per germline. The CDR3 loop spans 11 amino acids. Trimming removed 8 bases from V and 7 bases from J, with 13 bases in between. The CDR3 coding sequence is TGCAGCACCAGCGAGGGAAATACGCAGTATTTT. Its translation is CSTSEGNTQYF.

The rearrangement links TRBV9 to TRBJ2-2; D is ambiguous. The germline V and J ends were trimmed by 5 bases and 4 bases, with 6 bases remaining between them. The CDR3 has 12 residues. CDR1 is SGDLS, CDR2 YYNGEE, per germline. CDR3 sequence: CASRGITGELFF. The CDR3 DNA sequence: TGTGCCAGCAGGGGGATCACCGGGGAGCTGTTTTTT.

This chain uses TRBV5-8 with TRBJ1-1; D call uncertain. The ends were cut back, 2 bases at V and 8 bases at J, with 7 bases in the middle. The germline V gene encodes CDR1 SGHTS and CDR2 YDEGEE. There are 11 residues in the CDR3. CDR3 in amino acids: CASSFRSEAFF. DNA of the CDR3: TGTGCCAGCAGCTTTAGGTCCGAAGCTTTCTTT.

The chain joins TRBV15 to TRBJ2-7; 7 bases line up with TRBD2. The ends lost 1 base at V and 3 bases at J; junction bases unmatched: 6. Germline-derived CDR1 and CDR2 are LNHNV and YYDKDF (reference sequence). This CDR3 has 15 residues. The CDR3 nucleotides are TGTGCCACCAGCAGAGGAGGACTAGACGGCTACGAGCAGTACTTC. It translates to CATSRGGLDGYEQYF.

The V gene is TRBV27, the J gene TRBJ2-1; D remains ambiguous. Germline V gene lookup returns CDR1 MNHEY and CDR2 SMNVEV (reference sequence). This CDR3 is built from 15 residues. The V end was cut by 5 bases, the J end by 2 bases, with 13 bases between. CDR3 in amino acids: CASSTASQPYNEQFF. The DNA of the CDR3 is TGTGCCAGCAGTACCGCTAGTCAGCCCTACAATGAGCAGTTCTTC.

The V gene is TRBV28, the J gene TRBJ1-1; D is possibly TRBD1 (5 bases). This CDR3 is 13 amino acids long. V was clipped by 3 bases and J by 3 bases, with 8 bases between them. CDR1 and CDR2 from the germline V gene are MDHEN and SYDVKM. The CDR3 DNA reads as TGTGCCAGCAGTTTTGGGGCGGACACTGAAGCTTTCTTT. As protein: CASSFGADTEAFF.

The chain has TRBV18 and TRBJ1-3; D may be TRBD1 (5 bases). Germline values: CDR1 KGHSH, CDR2 LQKENI. The CDR3 is 15 amino acids. Trimming took off 4 bases at V and 3 bases at J, with 13 bases between the two ends. CDR3 coding DNA: TGTGCCAGCTCACTCGGACAAAGGGGTGGAAACACCATATATTTT. It translates to CASSLGQRGGNTIYF. Full variable domain (rest looked up from reference TRBV18 and TRBJ1-3): NAGVMQNPRHLVRRRGQEARLRCSPMKGHSHVYWYRQLPEEGLKFMVYLQKENIIDESGMPKERFSAEFPKEGPSILRIQQVVRGDSAAYFCASSLGQRGGNTIYFGEGSWLTVV.

Concerning this clone: Other DNA sequences in this sample translate to the same CDR3. The chain couples TRBV28 to TRBJ1-5; D not certain. This CDR3 contains 12 residues. V lost 4 bases and J lost 3, with 4 bases in between. Germline V gives CDR1 MDHEN, CDR2 SYDVKM. CDR3 in amino acids: CASSWANQPQHF. The CDR3, as DNA: TGTGCCAGCAGTTGGGCCAATCAGCCCCAGCATTTT.

V gene TRBV11-3 combines with J gene TRBJ2-3, with 9 bases aligning to TRBD1. The trim removed 5 bases at V and 4 bases at J, leaving 13 bases unmatched. Germline CDR1 SGHNT, CDR2 YENEEA. The CDR3 totals 17 residues. CDR3 sequence (DNA): TGTGCCAGCAGCCTTCGTCCAACAGGGGGCGAACCAGATACGCAGTATTTT. Its protein is CASSLRPTGGEPDTQYF.

The rearrangement joins TRBV2 to TRBJ1-1; D uncertain. Germline V gene lookup returns CDR1 SNHLY and CDR2 FYNNEI. CDR3 size: 12 residues. The ends were cut back, 3 bases at V and 5 bases at J, with 7 bases in the middle. This CDR3 is CASSDFGTEAFF. CDR3 DNA: TGTGCCAGCAGTGACTTCGGGACTGAAGCTTTCTTT.